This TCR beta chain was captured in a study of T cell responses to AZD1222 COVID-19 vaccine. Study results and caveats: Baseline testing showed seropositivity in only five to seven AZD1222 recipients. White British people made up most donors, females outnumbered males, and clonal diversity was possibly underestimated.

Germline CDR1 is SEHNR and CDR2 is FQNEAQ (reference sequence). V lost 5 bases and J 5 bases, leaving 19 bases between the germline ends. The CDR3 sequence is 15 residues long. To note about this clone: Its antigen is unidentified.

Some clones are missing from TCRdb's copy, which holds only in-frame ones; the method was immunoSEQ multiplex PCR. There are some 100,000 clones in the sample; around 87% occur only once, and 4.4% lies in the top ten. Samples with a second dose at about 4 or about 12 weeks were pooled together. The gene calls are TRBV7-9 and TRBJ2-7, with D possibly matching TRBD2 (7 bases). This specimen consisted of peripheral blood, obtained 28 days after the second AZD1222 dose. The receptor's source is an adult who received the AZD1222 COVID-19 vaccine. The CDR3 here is CASSTGGTIYHEQYF. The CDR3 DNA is TGTGCCAGCAGCACCGGGGGGACAATCTACCACGAGCAGTACTTC.